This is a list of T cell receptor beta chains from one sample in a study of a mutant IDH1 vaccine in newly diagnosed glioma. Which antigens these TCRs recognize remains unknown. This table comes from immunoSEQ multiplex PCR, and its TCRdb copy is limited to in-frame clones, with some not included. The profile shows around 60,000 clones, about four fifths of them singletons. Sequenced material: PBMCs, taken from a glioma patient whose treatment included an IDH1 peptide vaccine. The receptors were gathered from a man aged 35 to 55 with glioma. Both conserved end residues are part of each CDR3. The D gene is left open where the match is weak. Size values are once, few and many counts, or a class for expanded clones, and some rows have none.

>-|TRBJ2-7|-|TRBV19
TGTGCCAGTAGCTCACGACGGGGGAGGACCTACGAGCAGTACTTC
CASSSRRGRTYEQYF
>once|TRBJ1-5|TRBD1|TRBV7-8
TGTGCCAGCAGCTCGGAGGGACAGGGTAATCAGCCCCAGCATTTT
CASSSEGQGNQPQHF
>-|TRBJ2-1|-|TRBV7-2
TGTGCCAGCAGCCCCGGGGACCACTACAATGAGCAGTTCTTC
CASSPGDHYNEQFF
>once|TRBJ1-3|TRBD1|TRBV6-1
TGTGCCAGCAGGAAGGACAGGAGCATCGGAAACACCATATATTTT
CASRKDRSIGNTIYF
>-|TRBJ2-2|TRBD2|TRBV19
TGTGCCAGTAGTATCCCCACTAGCGGGAGTCGCACCGGGGAGCTGTTTTTT
CASSIPTSGSRTGELFF
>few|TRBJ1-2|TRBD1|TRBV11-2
TGTGCCAGCAGCTTGGGGACAGGTTTGGGCTACACCTTC
CASSLGTGLGYTF
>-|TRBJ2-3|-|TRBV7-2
TGTGCCAGCGCGTTCGAGCGCTTCACAGATACGCAGTATTTT
CASAFERFTDTQYF
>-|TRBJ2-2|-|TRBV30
TGTGCCTGGACAGGAGCAGCCCGCCAGCTGTTTTTT
CAWTGAARQLFF
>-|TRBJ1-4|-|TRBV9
TGTGCCAGCAGCGTAGCCGGCAGGGAGGGGGAAAAACTGTTTTTT
CASSVAGREGEKLFF
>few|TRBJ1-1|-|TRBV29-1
TGCAGCGGCCAGGGACGGATGAACACTGAAGCTTTCTTT
CSGQGRMNTEAFF
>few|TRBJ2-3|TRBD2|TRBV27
TGTGCCAGCAGTTTTTCTAGCGGGGGGATCACAAGCACAGATACGCAGTATTTT
CASSFSSGGITSTDTQYF
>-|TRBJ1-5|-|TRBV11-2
TGTGCCAGCAGCTTAGGGCATTTTAGCAATCAGCCCCAGCATTTT
CASSLGHFSNQPQHF
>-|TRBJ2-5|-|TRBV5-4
TGTGCCAGCAGCTCCCAGGGGGGCGGGGGCTTGGAGACCCAGTACTTC
CASSSQGGGGLETQYF
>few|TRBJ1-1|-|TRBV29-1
TGCAGCGTCACGGAGGCTGCTGGAGGAAGAGCTTTCTTT
CSVTEAAGGRAFF
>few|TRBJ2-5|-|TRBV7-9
TGTGCCAGCAGCTCCCCGATAGAATGGGAGACCCAGTACTTC
CASSSPIEWETQYF
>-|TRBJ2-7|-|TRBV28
TGTGCCAGCAGTGACGGGGAACGCTACGAGCAGTACTTC
CASSDGERYEQYF
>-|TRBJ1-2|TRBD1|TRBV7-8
TGTGCCAGCAGCGTAAGGACAGGGGTTACTTATGGCTACACCTTC
CASSVRTGVTYGYTF
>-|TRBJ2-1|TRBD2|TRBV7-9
TGTGCCAGCAGCCGCCGGGCTAGCGGGAGAAATGAGCAGTTCTTC
CASSRRASGRNEQFF
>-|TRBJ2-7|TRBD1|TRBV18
TGTGCCAGCTCACCACTGGACAGGGGACGGGCCTACGAGCAGTACTTC
CASSPLDRGRAYEQYF
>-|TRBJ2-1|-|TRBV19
TGTGCCAGTAGTAAGGCGGCGGAGAATGAGCAGTTCTTC
CASSKAAENEQFF
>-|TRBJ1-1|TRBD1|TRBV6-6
TGTGCCAGCAGTTACTCCCGGACAGGTGAAGCTTTCTTT
CASSYSRTGEAFF
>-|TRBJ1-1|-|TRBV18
TGTGCCAGCTCACCACCCACTGGTCTCATGAACACTGAAGCTTTCTTT
CASSPPTGLMNTEAFF
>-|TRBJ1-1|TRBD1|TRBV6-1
TGTGCCAGCAGCGTGGGACAGAATGCTGAAGCTTTCTTT
CASSVGQNAEAFF